This record looks at one T cell receptor beta chain sequence and its context. The clone's antigen remains unknown. Base qualities are not recorded, but no much larger clone differs from it by a single base. The data originate from a study of blood T cell repertoires in COVID-19 (dated by TCRdb to the early 2020s). With regard to the full study: Collaborator samples came from the United States, Italy and Spain and covered acute and convalescent phases of COVID-19. The prospective study material was composed of cDNA or gDNA derived from T cells, B-cell-depleted T cells, or PBMCs. The dataset comprised deeply sampled blood TCRbeta repertoires from subjects exposed to, actively infected with, or recovered from COVID-19. The repertoires were released in a freely available public database meant as a resource for research on the immune response to SARS-CoV-2. The samples were drawn from the first 160 participants of the ongoing ImmuneRACE study and from 1,254 subjects provided by 6 global collaborators. The sample metadata nearly always contained a de-identified subject ID, COVID-19 status, age in years and sex. HLA class I and class II types, where available, came from metadata supplied by the sample provider rather than from assay-based typing. General conclusions and limits of the study: Clinical and demographic metadata were provided uncurated, with the amount varying by source and participant.

The immunoSEQ Assay, a bias-controlled multiplex PCR, was used to amplify TCRbeta CDR3 regions from genomic DNA. As for how the authors treated the data: Within the assay, amplification of reference gene primers was used to estimate how many nucleated cells each sample contained. Sequence reads were collapsed and filtered to measure the absolute abundance of every unique TCRbeta CDR3 rearrangement. For each sample, productive Simpson clonality was calculated by taking the square root of Simpson's diversity index across productive rearrangements. Drawn from immuneACCESS, this table holds only the in-frame rearrangements with V and J called that TCRdb kept. Clones are partly lost; checked studies trace under half to an unresolved V gene and leave the rest unexplained. That table gives V, J and clone size, and the DNA gave D and trimming. In all, the sample holds fewer than 400,000 clones, and approximately 91% of those were seen once. The biggest ten clones account for 3.5% to 5% of the sample.

In the prospective study, participants were roughly 18 to 95 years old, resided in 20 to 30 geographic areas of the United States, and were enrolled through a virtual design. To assign participants to cohorts, the prospective study relied on clinical history that participants themselves reported in a screening survey and a study questionnaire. A participant counted as exposed if, within 2 weeks of entering the study, that participant had been in contact with someone who had a PCR-confirmed or clinician-diagnosed COVID-19 case. Mobile phlebotomists in the prospective study collected whole blood, serum and a nasopharyngeal or oropharyngeal swab from every participant. Additional blood draws and questionnaires over a 2-month period could optionally be provided by prospective study participants. Prospective study blood samples were shipped either frozen or at room temperature before DNA extraction.

Based on the germline V gene, the CDR1 and CDR2 sequences are SGHDN and FVKESK. V is cut by 1 base and J by 0 bases, and the space between the germline ends is 7 bases. The CDR3 numbers 15 residues from cysteine through phenylalanine. The sequence is cut down to CDR3 DNA, 45 bases in frame from base 1. The sequence was obtained from a woman in her thirties who had been exposed to COVID-19. The sequence joins TRBV14 to TRBJ1-3; no confident D gene assignment can be made. Sequenced material: PBMCs or T cells enriched from blood (not recorded which). Here is the DNA: TGTGCCAGCAGCCAAGGTCCTCCCTCTGGAAACACCATATATTTT. Its protein product is CASSQGPPSGNTIYF. Reference TRBV14 and TRBJ1-3 genes cover what lies past the CDR3, so the full variable domain is EAGVTQFPSHSVIEKGQTVTLRCDPISGHDNLYWYRRVMGKEIKFLLHFVKESKQDESGMPNNRFLAERTGGTYSTLKVQPAELEDSGVYFCASSQGPPSGNTIYFGEGSWLTVV.